The T cell receptor (beta chain) under discussion was sequenced for a study of CD8 T cells in ankylosing spondylitis. Construction of TCR beta libraries was performed using quantitative 5'-RACE with molecular barcodes. TCRdb analysed the 5' RACE reads with MiXCR anew, one entry per CDR3 protein. The sample contains 150,000 to 200,000 distinct CDR3 sequences, about 13% of which appear only once. This clonotype was seen a few times. Its antigen is as yet unknown. Per the germline V gene, CDR1 is MGHRA and CDR2 is YSYEKL. The CDR3 runs 13 residues. V was trimmed by 4 bases and J by 9 bases, leaving 13 bases between them. Overall study results and limits: Disease-associated clones were reportedly significantly overrepresented in matched ankylosing spondylitis synovial fluid.

Sequencing was done on a sample of blood, either unsorted or a sorted T cell fraction (not recorded which). The clonotype was recovered from a male donor with ankylosing spondylitis or in good health (not recorded which). V usage is TRBV4-1 and J usage is TRBJ2-1; the D is unclear. Here the CDR3 reads CASSPSILPEQFF. The CDR3 nucleotides read TGCGCCAGCAGCCCCTCCATCCTTCCTGAGCAGTTCTTC.